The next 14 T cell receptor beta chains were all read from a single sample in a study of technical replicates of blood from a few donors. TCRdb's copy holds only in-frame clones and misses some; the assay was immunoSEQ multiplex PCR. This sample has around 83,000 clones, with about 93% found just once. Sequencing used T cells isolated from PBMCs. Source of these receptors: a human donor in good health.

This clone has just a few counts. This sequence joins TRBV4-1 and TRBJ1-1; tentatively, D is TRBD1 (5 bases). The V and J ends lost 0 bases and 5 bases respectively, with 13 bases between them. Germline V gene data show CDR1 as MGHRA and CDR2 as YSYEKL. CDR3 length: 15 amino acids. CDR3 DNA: TGCGCCAGCAGCCAAGATCGGGGGGGTCGGACTGAAGCTTTCTTT. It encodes CASSQDRGGRTEAFF.

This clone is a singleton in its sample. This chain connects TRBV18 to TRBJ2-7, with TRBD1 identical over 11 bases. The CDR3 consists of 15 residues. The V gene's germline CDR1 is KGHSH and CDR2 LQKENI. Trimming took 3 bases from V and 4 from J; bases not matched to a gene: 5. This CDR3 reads CASSPGTGGRYEQYF. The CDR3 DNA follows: TGTGCCAGCTCACCGGGGACAGGGGGTCGGTACGAGCAGTACTTC.

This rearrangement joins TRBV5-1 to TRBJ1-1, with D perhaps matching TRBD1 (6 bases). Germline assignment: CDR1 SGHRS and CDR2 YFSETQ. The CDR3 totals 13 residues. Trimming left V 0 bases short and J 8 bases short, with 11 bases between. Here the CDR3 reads CASSLELGQEAFF. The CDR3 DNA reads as TGCGCCAGCAGCTTGGAACTGGGACAAGAAGCTTTCTTT.

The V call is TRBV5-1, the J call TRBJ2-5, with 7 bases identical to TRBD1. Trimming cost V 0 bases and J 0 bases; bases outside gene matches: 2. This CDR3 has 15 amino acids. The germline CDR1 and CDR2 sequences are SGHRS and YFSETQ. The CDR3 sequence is CASSLVGQYQETQYF. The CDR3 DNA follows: TGCGCCAGCAGCTTGGTGGGACAGTACCAAGAGACCCAGTACTTC.

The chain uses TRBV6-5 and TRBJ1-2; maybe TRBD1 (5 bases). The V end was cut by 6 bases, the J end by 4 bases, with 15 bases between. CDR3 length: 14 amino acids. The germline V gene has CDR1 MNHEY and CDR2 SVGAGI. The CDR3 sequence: CASSPTTGTYGYTF. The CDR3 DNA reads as TGTGCCAGCAGCCCTACAACAGGAACCTATGGCTACACCTTC.

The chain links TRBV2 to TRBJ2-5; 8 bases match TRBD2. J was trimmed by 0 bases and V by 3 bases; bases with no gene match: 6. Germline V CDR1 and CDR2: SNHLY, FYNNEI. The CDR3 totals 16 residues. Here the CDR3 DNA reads TGTGCCAGCAGTGAGCTGGGCGGGGGGTACCAAGAGACCCAGTACTTC. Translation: CASSELGGGYQETQYF.

CDR3 loop: CASSKDQGLSNREYF. In DNA, the CDR3 is TGTGCCAGCAGCAAAGATCAGGGGTTGTCGAACCGGGAGTACTTC. The rearrangement uses TRBV21-1 and TRBJ2-7; the table calls TRBD1, which could not be checked here. TRBV21-1 is an annotated pseudogene. The CDR3 is made up of 15 amino acids.

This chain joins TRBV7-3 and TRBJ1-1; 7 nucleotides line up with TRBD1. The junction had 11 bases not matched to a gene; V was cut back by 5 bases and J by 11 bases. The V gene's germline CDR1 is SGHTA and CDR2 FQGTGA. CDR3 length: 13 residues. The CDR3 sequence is CASSAYQGVDAFF. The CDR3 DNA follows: TGTGCCAGCAGCGCCTATCAGGGGGTGGATGCTTTCTTT.

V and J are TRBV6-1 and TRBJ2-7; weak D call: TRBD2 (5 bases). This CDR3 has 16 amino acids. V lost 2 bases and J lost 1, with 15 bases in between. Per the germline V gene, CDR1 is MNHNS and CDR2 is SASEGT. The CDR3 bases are TGTGCCAGCAGTGAACGAGTAGGAGGAAATTCCTACGAGCAGTACTTC. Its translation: CASSERVGGNSYEQYF.

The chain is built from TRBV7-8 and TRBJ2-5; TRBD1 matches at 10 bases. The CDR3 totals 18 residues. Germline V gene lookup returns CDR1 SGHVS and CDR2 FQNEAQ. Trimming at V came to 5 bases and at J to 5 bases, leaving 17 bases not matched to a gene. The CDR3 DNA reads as TGTGCCAGCAGCCCCACTCGAACCGGGACAGGGGCCGTCGAGACCCAGTACTTC. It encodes CASSPTRTGTGAVETQYF.

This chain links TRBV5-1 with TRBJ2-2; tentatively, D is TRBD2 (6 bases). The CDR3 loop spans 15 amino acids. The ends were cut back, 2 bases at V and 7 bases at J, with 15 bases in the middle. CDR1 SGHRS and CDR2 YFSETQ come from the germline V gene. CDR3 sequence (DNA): TGCGCCAGCAGCTTATCGGGAGTACAAGGCGGGGAGCTGTTTTTT. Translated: CASSLSGVQGGELFF.

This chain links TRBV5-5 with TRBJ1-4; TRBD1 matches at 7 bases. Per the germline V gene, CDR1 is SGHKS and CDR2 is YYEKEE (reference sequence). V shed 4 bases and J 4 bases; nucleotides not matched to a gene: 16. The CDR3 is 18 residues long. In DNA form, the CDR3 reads TGTGCCAGCAGCCCAGGGACAGACCAGGTTCAGGGTAATGAAAAACTGTTTTTT. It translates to CASSPGTDQVQGNEKLFF.

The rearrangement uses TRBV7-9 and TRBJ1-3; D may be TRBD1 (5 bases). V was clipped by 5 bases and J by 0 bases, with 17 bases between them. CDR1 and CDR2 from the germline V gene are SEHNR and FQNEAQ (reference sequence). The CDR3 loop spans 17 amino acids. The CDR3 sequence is CASSQWPGPSSGNTIYF. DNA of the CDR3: TGTGCCAGCAGCCAATGGCCAGGGCCCAGCTCTGGAAACACCATATATTTT.

This CDR3 is CASKAGGTDTQYF. The CDR3, as DNA: TGCGCCAGCAAAGCGGGAGGCACAGATACGCAGTATTTT. This chain links TRBV5-1 with TRBJ2-3; 8 bases line up with TRBD2. The ends lost 6 bases at V and 1 base at J; junction bases unmatched: 1. This CDR3 is 13 amino acids long. Germline values: CDR1 SGHRS, CDR2 YFSETQ.